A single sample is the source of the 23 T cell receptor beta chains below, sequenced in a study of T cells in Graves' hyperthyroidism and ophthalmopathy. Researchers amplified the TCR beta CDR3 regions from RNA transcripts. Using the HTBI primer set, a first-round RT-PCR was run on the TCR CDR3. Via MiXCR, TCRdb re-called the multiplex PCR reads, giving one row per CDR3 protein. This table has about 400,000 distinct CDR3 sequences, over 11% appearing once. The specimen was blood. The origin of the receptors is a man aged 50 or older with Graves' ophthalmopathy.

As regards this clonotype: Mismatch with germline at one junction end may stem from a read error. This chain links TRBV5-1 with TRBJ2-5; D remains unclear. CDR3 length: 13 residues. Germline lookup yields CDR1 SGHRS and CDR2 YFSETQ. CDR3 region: CASSLGTAETQYF. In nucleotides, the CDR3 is TGCGCAAGCAGCTTGGGCACCGCGGAGACCCAGTACTTC.

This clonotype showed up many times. Here the CDR3 DNA reads TGCAGTGCCCCCGTCGGGTTTAACAATGAGCAGTTCTTC. Amino acid sequence: CSAPVGFNNEQFF. The chain recombines TRBV20-1 with TRBJ2-1, with unresolved D. Germline CDR1 DFQATT, CDR2 SNEGSKA (reference sequence). Trimming left V 6 bases short and J 5 bases short, with 14 bases between. The CDR3 extends over 13 amino acids.

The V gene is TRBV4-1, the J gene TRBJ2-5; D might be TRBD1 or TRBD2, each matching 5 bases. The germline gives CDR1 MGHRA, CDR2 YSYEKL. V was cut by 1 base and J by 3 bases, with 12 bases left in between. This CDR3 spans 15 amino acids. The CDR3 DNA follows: TGCGCCAGCAGCCAAGCTTGGCAGGGAGAAGAGACCCAGTACTTC. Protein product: CASSQAWQGEETQYF.

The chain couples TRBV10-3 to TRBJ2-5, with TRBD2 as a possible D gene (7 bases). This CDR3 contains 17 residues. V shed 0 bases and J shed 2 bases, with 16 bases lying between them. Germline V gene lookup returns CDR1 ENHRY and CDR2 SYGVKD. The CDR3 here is CAISESSGIQGQETQYF. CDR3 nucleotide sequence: TGTGCCATCAGTGAGTCGAGCGGGATACAGGGTCAAGAGACCCAGTACTTC.

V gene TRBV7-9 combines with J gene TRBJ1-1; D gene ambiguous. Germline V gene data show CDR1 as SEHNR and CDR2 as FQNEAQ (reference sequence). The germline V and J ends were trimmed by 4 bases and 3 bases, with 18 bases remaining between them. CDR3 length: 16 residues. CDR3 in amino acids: CASSSFNLLVDTEAFF. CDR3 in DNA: TGTGCCAGCAGCTCATTTAATCTTTTGGTCGACACTGAAGCTTTCTTT.

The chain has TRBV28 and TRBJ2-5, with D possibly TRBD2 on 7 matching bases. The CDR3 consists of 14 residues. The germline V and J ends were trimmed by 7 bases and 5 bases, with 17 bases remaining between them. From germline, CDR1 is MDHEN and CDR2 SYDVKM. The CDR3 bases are TGTGCCAGCACGAAATACAGGGAGGGTGAGACCCAGTACTTC. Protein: CASTKYREGETQYF. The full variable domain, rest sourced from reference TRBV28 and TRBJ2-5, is DVKVTQSSRYLVKRTGEKVFLECVQDMDHENMFWYRQDPGLGLRLIYFSYDVKMKEKGDIPEGYSVSREKKERFSLILESASTNQTSMYLCASTKYREGETQYFGPGTRLLVL.

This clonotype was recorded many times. The CDR3 reads CSARDPRDEGNQPQHF. The DNA for the CDR3 is TGCAGTGCTAGAGATCCGAGAGACGAGGGGAATCAGCCCCAGCATTTT. This chain links TRBV20-1 with TRBJ1-5, with D possibly being TRBD1 (5 bases). V was pared by 0 bases and J by 4 bases, with 16 bases between. Germline CDR1 is DFQATT and CDR2 is SNEGSKA (reference sequence). This CDR3 spans 16 amino acids.

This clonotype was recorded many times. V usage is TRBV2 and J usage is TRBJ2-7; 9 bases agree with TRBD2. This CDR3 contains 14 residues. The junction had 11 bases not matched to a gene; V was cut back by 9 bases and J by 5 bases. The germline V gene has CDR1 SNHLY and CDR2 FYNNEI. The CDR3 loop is CASRREGLFHEQYF. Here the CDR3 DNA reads TGTGCCAGTCGGCGGGAGGGCCTATTCCACGAGCAGTACTTC.

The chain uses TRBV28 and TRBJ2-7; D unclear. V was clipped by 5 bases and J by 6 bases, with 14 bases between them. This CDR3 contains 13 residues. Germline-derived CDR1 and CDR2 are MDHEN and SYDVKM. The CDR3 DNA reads TGTGCCAGCAGTGAAGGGATAGGTTTCGAGCAGTACTTC. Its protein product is CASSEGIGFEQYF.

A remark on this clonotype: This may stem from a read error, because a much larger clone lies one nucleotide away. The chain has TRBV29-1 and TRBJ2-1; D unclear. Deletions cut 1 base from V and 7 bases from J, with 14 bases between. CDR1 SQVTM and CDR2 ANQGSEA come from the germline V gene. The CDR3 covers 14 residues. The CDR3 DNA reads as TGCAGCGTTGAAGCAGGCTCAGGAGCTAATGAGCAGTTCTTC. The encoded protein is CSVEAGSGANEQFF.

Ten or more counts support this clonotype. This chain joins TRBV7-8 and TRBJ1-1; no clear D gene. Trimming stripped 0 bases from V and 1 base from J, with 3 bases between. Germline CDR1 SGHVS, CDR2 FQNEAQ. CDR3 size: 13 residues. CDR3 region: CASSLARNTEAFF. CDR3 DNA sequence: TGTGCCAGCAGCTTAGCACGGAACACTGAAGCTTTCTTT.

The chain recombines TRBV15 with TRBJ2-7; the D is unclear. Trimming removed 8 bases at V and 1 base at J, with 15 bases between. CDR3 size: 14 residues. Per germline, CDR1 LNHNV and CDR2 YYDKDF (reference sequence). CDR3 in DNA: TGTGCCACCCAGAATTCCGTAGGGTCCTACGAGCAGTACTTC. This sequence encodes CATQNSVGSYEQYF.

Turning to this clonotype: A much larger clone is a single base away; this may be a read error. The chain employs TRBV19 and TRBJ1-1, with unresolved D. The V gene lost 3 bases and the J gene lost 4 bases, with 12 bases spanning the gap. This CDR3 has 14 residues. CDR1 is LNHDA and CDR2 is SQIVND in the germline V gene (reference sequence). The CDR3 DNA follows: TGTGCCAGTAGTATCACAACCATGAGCACTGAAGCTTTCTTT. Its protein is CASSITTMSTEAFF.

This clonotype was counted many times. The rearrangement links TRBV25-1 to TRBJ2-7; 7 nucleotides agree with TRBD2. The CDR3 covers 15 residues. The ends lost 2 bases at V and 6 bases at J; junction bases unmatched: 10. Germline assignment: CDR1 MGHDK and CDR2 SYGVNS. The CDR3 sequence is CASSEGYREVGEQYF. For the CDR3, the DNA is TGTGCCAGCAGTGAAGGGTACCGGGAGGTCGGCGAGCAGTACTTC.

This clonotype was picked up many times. CDR3 coding DNA: TGTGCCAGCAGCGTAGGAGGTGGGTTACTCGACGAGCAGTACTTC. Translated: CASSVGGGLLDEQYF. J is TRBJ2-7 and V is TRBV9; D is uncertain. Germline assignment: CDR1 SGDLS and CDR2 YYNGEE. This CDR3 spans 15 amino acids. Trimming pared 0 bases from V and 5 bases from J, leaving 15 bases between.

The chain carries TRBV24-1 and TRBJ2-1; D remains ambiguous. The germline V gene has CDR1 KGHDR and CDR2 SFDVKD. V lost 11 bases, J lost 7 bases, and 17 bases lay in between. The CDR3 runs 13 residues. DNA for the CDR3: TGTGCCATCGAGAACCTTAGTGGGAATGAGCAGTTCTTC. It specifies CAIENLSGNEQFF.

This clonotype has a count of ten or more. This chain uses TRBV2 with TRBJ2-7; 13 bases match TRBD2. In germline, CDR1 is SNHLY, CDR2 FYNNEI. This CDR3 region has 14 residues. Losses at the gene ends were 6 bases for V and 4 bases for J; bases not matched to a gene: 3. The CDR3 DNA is TGTGCCAGCAGCGGGACTAGCGGGGCTTACGAGCAGTACTTC. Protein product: CASSGTSGAYEQYF.

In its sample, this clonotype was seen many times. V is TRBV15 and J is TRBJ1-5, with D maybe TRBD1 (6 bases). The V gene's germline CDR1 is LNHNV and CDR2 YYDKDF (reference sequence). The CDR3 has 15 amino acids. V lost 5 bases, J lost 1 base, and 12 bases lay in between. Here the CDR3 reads CATSGEQGSNQPQHF. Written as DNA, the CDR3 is TGTGCCACCAGCGGGGAACAGGGAAGCAATCAGCCCCAGCATTTT.

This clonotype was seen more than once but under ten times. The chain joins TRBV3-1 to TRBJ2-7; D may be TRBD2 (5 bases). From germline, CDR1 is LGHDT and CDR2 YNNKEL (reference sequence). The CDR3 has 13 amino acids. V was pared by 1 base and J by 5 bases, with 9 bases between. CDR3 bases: TGTGCCAGCAGCCAAGTTAGCGTGAACGAGCAGTACTTC. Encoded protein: CASSQVSVNEQYF.

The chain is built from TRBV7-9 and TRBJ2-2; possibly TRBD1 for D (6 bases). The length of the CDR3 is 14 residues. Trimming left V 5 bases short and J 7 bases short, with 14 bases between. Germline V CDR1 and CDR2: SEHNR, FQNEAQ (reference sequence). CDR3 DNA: TGTGCCAGCAGCAAACAGGGAAGTGGCGGGGAGCTGTTTTTT. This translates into CASSKQGSGGELFF.

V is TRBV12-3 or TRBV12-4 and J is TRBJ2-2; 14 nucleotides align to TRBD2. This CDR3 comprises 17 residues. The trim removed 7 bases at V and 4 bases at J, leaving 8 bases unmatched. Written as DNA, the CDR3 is TGTGCCAGCAACACCGGGACTAGCGGGAGCAGCACCGGGGAGCTGTTTTTT. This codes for CASNTGTSGSSTGELFF.

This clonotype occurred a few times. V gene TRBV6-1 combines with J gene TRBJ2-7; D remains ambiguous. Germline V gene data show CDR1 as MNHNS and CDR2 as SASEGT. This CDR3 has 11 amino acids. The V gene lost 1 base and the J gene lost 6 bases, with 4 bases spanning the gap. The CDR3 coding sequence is TGTGCCAGCAGTGAAGTTAGCGAGCAGTACTTC. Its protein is CASSEVSEQYF.

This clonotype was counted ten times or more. In DNA form, the CDR3 reads TGTGCCAGCAGCTTAGCCCAGCGGGGGGCCCAGTATTTT. It codes for CASSLAQRGAQYF. This chain uses TRBV11-2 with TRBJ2-3; 9 bases are shared with TRBD2. CDR1 SGHAT and CDR2 FQNNGV come from the germline V gene. V lost 1 base, J lost 12 bases, and 5 bases stayed unmatched. The CDR3 length is 13 residues.